The 2 T cell receptor beta chains listed next were all sequenced from one sample in a study of identical twins. A single record per CDR3 protein comes from TCRdb applying MiXCR to the 5' RACE reads. Of around 490,000 distinct CDR3 sequences in the sample, approximately 14% were seen once. The same data also went into a second study, on yellow fever vaccine responses in identical twins.

The sample comprised CD4+ T cells sorted from blood. These receptors originate from a woman aged 18-35 years in good health.

The chain employs TRBV10-2 and TRBJ1-5; a possible D gene is TRBD1 (6 bases). V lost 6 bases to trimming and J lost 3 bases, with 12 bases between them. The CDR3 is 14 amino acids. Per the germline V gene, CDR1 is WSHSY and CDR2 is SAAADI. The CDR3 DNA is TGCGCCAGCAGGGACAGCTTAATCAATCAGCCCCAGCATTTT. It yields the protein CASRDSLINQPQHF.

This clonotype has a handful of counts. The chain combines TRBV20-1 with TRBJ1-5; a possible D gene is TRBD1 (5 bases). The CDR3 runs to 17 residues. The germline V gene encodes CDR1 DFQATT and CDR2 SNEGSKA (reference sequence). With 6 bases removed from V and 0 bases from J, the gap between germline ends came to 21 bases. The CDR3, as DNA: TGCAGTGCCCCGGTGGGGGTCACACTTTATAGCAATCAGCCCCAGCATTTT. It is translated as CSAPVGVTLYSNQPQHF.